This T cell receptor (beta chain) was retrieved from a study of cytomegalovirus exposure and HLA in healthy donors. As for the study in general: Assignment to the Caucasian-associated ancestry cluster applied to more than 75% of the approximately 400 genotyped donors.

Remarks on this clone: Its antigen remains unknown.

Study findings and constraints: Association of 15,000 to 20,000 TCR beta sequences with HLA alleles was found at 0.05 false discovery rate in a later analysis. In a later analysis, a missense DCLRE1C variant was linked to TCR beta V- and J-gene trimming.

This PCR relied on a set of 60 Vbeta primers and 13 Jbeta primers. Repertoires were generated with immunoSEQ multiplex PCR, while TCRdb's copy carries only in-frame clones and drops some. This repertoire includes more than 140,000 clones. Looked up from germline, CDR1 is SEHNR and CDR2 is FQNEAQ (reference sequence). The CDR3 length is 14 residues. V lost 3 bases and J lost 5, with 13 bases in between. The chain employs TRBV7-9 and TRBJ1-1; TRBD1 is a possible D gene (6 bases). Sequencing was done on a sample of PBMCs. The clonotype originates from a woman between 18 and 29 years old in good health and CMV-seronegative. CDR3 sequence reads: CASSLGGARTEAFF. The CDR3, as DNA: TGTGCCAGCAGCTTGGGGGGGGCGCGAACTGAAGCTTTCTTT. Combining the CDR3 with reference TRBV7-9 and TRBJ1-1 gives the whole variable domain DTGVSQNPRHKITKRGQNVTFRCDPISEHNRLYWYRQTLGQGPEFLTYFQNEAQLEKSRLLSDRFSAERPKGSFSTLEIQRTEQGDSAMYLCASSLGGARTEAFFGQGTRLTVV.